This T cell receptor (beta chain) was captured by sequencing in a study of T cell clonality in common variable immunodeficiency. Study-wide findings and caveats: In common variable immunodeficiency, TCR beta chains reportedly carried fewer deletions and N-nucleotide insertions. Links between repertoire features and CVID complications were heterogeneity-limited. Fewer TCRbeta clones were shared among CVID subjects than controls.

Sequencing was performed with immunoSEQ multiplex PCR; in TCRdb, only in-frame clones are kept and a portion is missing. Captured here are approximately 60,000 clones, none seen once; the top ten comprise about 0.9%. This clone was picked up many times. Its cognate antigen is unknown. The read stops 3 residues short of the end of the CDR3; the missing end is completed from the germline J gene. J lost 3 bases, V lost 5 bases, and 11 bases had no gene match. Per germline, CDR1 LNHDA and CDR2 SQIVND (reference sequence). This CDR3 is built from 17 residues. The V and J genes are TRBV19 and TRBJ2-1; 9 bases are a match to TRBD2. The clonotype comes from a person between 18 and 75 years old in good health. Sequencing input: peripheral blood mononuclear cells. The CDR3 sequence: CASSLTAGTSSYNEQFF. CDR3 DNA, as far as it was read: TGTGCCAGTAGTTTAACCGCCGGGACTAGCAGCTACAATGAG.